The T cell receptor beta chain under discussion was sequenced for a study of blood T cell repertoires in COVID-19. Study at large: Donors in the United States, Italy and Spain gave samples during acute or convalescent COVID-19.

A Seattle source enrolled patients during active infection and followed them longitudinally. In the study's own analysis: Reference gene primer amplification in the assay estimated nucleated cell counts. This table comes from immunoSEQ multiplex PCR, and its TCRdb copy is limited to in-frame clones, with some not included. Clone size and the V and J calls come from that table; the DNA yielded D and trimming. The repertoire holds fewer than 500,000 clones, with roughly 90% as singletons. The CDR3 runs 15 residues. Germline loops: CDR1 MNHEY, CDR2 SMNVEV (reference sequence). Trimming took off 1 base at V and 6 bases at J, with 12 bases between the two ends.

The gene calls are TRBV27 and TRBJ2-2, with D tentatively TRBD2 (5 bases). The sequencing sample was made of peripheral blood. The clonotype was recovered from a man aged 18 to 30 with COVID-19, enrolled during active disease. CDR3: CASSLYSGGAGELFF. The CDR3 bases are TGTGCCAGCAGTTTATACTCAGGAGGTGCCGGGGAGCTGTTTTTT.